This T cell receptor beta chain was observed in a study of blood T cell repertoires in COVID-19 (dated by TCRdb to 2018 to 2020). Describing the broader study: Samples covering the acute and convalescent phases of COVID-19 were provided by collaborators in the United States, Italy and Spain. The prospective study material was composed of cDNA or gDNA derived from T cells, B-cell-depleted T cells, or PBMCs. The dataset comprised deeply sampled blood TCRbeta repertoires from subjects exposed to, actively infected with, or recovered from COVID-19. The repertoires were released in a freely available public database intended as a resource for research on the immune response to SARS-CoV-2. Samples came from the ongoing ImmuneRACE study (first 160 participants) plus 1,254 subjects from 6 global collaborators. Sample metadata almost always included a de-identified subject ID, COVID-19 status, age in years and sex. Where available, HLA class I and class II types were obtained from metadata supplied by the sample provider rather than from assay-based typing. Study-wide findings and limitations: Clinical and demographic metadata were provided uncurated, with the amount varying by source and participant.

Participants in the prospective study were aged roughly 18 to 100 years, lived in 20 to 25 United States geographic areas, and enrolled through a virtual design. To assign participants to cohorts, the prospective study relied on clinical history that participants themselves reported in a screening survey and a study questionnaire. ImmuneRACE Cohort 3 recovered participants were defined by two consecutive negative NP/OP PCR tests, healthcare professional clearance, or symptom resolution. Each participant in the prospective study had whole blood, serum and a nasopharyngeal or oropharyngeal swab collected by mobile phlebotomists. Additional blood draws and questionnaires over an approximately two-month period could optionally be provided by prospective study participants. Before DNA extraction, blood samples from the prospective study were shipped at room temperature or frozen. Its CDR3 holds 16 amino acids, cysteine through phenylalanine. The CDR3 DNA has 48 bases and is translated from base 1. CDR1 and CDR2, per the germline V gene, are SGHDN and FVKESK. Here V drops 3 bases and J drops 7 bases, and the junction holds 14 bases not matched to any gene.

TCRbeta CDR3 regions were amplified from genomic DNA by means of the immunoSEQ Assay, a bias-controlled multiplex PCR. The paper's processing steps were these. The number of nucleated cells in each sample was estimated by amplification of reference gene primers within the assay. To quantify the absolute abundance of each unique TCRbeta CDR3 rearrangement, sequence reads were collapsed and filtered. For each sample, productive Simpson clonality was calculated by taking the square root of Simpson's diversity index across productive rearrangements. Imported from immuneACCESS, the table was reduced by TCRdb to in-frame sequences with V and J called. These copies leave out some clones; in studies compared against another copy, an unresolved V gene accounts for under half, and the cause of the remainder is not known. V, J and clone size are taken as reported in that table, and D and trimming were inferred from the DNA itself. This sample gives around 150,000 clones in total; 85% of them show up just once. Together, the top ten hold roughly 6.4% of the sample.

This clone was found once. It lacks a known antigen. It has no much larger one-base neighbor in the sample; base qualities were not kept. The rearrangement joined TRBV14 to TRBJ1-2, with TRBD1 identical over 7 junction bases. The specimen sequenced was PBMCs or T cells enriched from blood (not recorded which). The receptor was isolated from a woman in her 40s who had recovered from COVID-19. The DNA sequence is given as TGTGCCAGCAGCCAGGAGGAGACAGGGACTTCGGGTGGCTACACCTTC. It translates to CASSQEETGTSGGYTF.